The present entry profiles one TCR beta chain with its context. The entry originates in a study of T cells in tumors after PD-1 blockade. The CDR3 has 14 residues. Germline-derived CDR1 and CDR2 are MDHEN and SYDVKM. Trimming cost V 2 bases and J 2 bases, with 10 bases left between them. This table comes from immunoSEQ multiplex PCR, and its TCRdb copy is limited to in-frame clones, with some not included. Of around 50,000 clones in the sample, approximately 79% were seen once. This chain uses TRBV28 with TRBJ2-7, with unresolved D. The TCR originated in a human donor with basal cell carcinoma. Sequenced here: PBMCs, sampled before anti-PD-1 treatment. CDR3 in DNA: TGTGCCAGCAGTTTACCCAGGTTCCCCTACGAGCAGTACTTC. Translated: CASSLPRFPYEQYF.